This TCR beta chain is from a study of blood T cell repertoires in COVID-19. Living in roughly 25 US areas, the participants were between about 18 and 100 years of age. CDR3 length equals 11 residues. The V end lost 5 bases, the J end lost 2 bases, and 4 bases lay between the germline ends. The germline V gene has CDR1 MDHEN and CDR2 SYDVKM. Measured with immunoSEQ multiplex PCR; TCRdb has only the in-frame clones, and not every one. The sample carries hundreds of thousands of clones, roughly 85% recorded once. The gene calls are TRBV28 and TRBJ2-7; D is unresolved. This receptor was taken from a woman aged 40 to 55 who had recovered from COVID-19. Sequenced input: PBMCs or T cells enriched from blood (not recorded which). CDR3 DNA: TGTGCCAGCAGTCAGGCCTACGAGCAGTACTTC. It translates to CASSQAYEQYF.